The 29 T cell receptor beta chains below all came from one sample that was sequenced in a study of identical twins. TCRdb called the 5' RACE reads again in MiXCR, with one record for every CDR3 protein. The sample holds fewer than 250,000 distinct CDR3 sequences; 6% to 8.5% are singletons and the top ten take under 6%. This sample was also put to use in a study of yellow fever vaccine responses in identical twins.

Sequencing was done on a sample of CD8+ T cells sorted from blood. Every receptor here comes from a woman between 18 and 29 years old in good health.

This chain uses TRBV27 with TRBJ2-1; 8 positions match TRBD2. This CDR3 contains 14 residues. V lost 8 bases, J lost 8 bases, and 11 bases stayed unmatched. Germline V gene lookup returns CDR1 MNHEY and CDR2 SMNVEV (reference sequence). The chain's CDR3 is CASAWGTRVYEQFF. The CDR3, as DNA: TGTGCCAGCGCTTGGGGGACTAGAGTATATGAGCAGTTCTTC.

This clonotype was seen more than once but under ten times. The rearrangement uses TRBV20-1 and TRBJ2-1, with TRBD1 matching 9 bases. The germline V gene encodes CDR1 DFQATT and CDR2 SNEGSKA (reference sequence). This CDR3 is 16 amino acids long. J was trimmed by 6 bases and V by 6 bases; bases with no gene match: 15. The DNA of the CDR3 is TGCAGTGCATATCCAAGGGGGACAGGGACAATCAATGAGCAGTTCTTC. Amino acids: CSAYPRGTGTINEQFF.

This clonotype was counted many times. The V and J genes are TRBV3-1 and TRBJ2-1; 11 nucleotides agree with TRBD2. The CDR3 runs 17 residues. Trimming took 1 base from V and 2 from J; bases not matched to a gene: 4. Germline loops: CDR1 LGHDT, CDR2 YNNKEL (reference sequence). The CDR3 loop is CASSQGIAGGPYNEQFF. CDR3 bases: TGTGCCAGCAGCCAAGGTATAGCGGGAGGGCCCTACAATGAGCAGTTCTTC.

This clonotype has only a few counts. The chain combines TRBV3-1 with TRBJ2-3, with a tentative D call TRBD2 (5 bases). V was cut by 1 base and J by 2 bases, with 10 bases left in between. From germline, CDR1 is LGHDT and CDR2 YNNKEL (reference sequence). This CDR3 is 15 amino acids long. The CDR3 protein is CASSQGLHYTDTQYF. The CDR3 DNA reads TGTGCCAGCAGCCAAGGACTACATTACACAGATACGCAGTATTTT.

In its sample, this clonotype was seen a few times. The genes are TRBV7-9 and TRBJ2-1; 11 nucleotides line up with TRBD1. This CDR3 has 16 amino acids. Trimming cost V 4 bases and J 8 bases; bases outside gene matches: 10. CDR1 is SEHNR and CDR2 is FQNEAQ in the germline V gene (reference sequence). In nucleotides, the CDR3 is TGTGCCAGCAGCTCCACCGGGACAGGGGGTTTCGATGAGCAGTTCTTC. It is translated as CASSSTGTGGFDEQFF. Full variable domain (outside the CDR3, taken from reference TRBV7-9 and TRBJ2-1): DTGVSQNPRHKITKRGQNVTFRCDPISEHNRLYWYRQTLGQGPEFLTYFQNEAQLEKSRLLSDRFSAERPKGSFSTLEIQRTEQGDSAMYLCASSSTGTGGFDEQFFGPGTRLTVL.

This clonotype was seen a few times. The CDR3 bases are TGCAGCGTTGATGGGCGGGAAGGGTCTTACAATGAGCAGTTCTTC. Translating gives CSVDGREGSYNEQFF. The rearrangement joins TRBV29-1 to TRBJ2-1, with D possibly TRBD2 on 6 matching bases. Trimming removed 3 bases from V and 4 bases from J, with 16 bases in between. The CDR3 has 15 amino acids. Germline CDR1 is SQVTM and CDR2 is ANQGSEA.

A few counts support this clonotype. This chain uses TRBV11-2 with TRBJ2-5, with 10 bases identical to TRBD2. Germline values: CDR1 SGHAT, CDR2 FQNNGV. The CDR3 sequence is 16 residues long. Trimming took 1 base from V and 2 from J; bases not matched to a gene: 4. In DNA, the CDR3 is TGTGCCAGCAGCTTAGCCGCTAGCGGGAGTCAAGAGACCCAGTACTTC. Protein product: CASSLAASGSQETQYF.

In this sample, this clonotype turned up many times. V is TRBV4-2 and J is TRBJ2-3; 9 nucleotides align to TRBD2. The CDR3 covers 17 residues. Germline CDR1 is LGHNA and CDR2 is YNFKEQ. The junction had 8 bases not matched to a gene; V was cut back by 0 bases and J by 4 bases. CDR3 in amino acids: CASSQDLVREGPDTQYF. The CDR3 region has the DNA TGTGCCAGCAGCCAAGATCTCGTGCGGGAGGGCCCAGATACGCAGTATTTT.

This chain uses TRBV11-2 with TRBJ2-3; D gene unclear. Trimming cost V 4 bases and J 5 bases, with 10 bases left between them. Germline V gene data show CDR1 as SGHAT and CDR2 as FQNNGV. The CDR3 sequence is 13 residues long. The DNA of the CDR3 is TGTGCCAGCAGCTCACTTATCGGAGATACGCAGTATTTT. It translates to CASSSLIGDTQYF.

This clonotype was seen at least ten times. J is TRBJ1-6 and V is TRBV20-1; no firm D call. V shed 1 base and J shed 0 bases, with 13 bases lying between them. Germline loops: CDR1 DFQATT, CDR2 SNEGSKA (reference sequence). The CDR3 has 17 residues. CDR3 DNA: TGCAGTGCTAGAGGACGGTCGGGGTACTCCTATAATTCACCCCTCCACTTT. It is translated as CSARGRSGYSYNSPLHF.

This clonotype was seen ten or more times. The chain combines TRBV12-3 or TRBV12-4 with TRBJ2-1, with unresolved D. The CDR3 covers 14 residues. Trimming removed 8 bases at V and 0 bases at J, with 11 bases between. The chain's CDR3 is CASLGISSYNEQFF. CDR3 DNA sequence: TGTGCCAGCCTAGGGATAAGCTCCTACAATGAGCAGTTCTTC.

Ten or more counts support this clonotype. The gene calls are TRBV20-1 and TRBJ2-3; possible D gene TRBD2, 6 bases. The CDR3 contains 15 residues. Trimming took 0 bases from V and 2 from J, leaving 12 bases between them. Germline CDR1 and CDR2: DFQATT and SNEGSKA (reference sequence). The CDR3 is CSARDLGGITDTQYF. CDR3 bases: TGCAGTGCTAGAGATCTGGGCGGGATCACAGATACGCAGTATTTT.

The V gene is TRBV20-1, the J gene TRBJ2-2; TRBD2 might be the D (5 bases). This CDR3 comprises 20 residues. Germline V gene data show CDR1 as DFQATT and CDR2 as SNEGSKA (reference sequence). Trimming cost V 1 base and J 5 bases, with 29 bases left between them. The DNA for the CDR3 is TGCAGTGCTAGAGTTTACCCTCCTGGTAGCGACACTTACGTTACCGGGGAGCTGTTTTTT. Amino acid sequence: CSARVYPPGSDTYVTGELFF.

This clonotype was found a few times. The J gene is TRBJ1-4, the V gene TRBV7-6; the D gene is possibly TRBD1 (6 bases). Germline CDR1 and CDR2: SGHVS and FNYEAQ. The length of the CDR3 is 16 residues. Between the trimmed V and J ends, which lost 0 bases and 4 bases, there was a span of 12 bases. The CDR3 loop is CASSLANREINEKLFF. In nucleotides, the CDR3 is TGTGCCAGCAGCTTAGCGAACAGGGAGATTAATGAAAAACTGTTTTTT.

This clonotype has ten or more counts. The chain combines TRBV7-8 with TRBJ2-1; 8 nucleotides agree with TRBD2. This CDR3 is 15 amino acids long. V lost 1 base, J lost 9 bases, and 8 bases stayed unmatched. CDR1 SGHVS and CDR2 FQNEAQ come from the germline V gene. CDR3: CASSLEYGGAGEQFF. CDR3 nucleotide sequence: TGTGCCAGCAGCTTAGAGTACGGGGGGGCGGGTGAGCAGTTCTTC. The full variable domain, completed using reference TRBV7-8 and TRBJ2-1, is GAGVSQSPRYKVAKRGQDVALRCDPISGHVSLFWYQQALGQGPEFLTYFQNEAQLDKSGLPSDRFFAERPEGSVSTLKIQRTQQEDSAVYLCASSLEYGGAGEQFFGPGTRLTVL.

As DNA, the CDR3 is TGTGCCAGCAGTACAGGGGAGACCGGGGAGCTGTTTTTT. This translates into CASSTGETGELFF. The gene calls are TRBV27 and TRBJ2-2; 7 bases fit TRBD1. The germline CDR1 and CDR2 sequences are MNHEY and SMNVEV (reference sequence). This CDR3 has 13 residues. With 5 bases clipped from V and 5 bases from J, the junction kept 2 bases outside the gene matches.

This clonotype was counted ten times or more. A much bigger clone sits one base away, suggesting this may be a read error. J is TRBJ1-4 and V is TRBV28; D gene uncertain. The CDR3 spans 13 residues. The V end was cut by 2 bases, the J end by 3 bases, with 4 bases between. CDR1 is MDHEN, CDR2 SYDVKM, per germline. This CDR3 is CASSLMANEKLFF. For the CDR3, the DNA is TGTGCCAGCAGTTTAATGGCTAATGAAAAACTGTTTTTT. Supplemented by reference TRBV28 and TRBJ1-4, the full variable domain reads DVKVTQSSRYLVKRTGEKVFLECVQDMDHENMFWYRQDPGLGLRLIYFSYDVKMKEKGDIPEGYSVSREKKERFSLILESASTNQTSMYLCASSLMANEKLFFGSGTQLSVL.

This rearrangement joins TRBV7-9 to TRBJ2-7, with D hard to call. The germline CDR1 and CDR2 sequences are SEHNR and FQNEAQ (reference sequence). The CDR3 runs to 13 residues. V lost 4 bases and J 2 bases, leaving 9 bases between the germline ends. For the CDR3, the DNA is TGTGCCAGCAGCTACAGTGCCCCCTACGAGCAGTACTTC. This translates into CASSYSAPYEQYF. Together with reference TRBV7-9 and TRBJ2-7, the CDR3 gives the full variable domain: DTGVSQNPRHKITKRGQNVTFRCDPISEHNRLYWYRQTLGQGPEFLTYFQNEAQLEKSRLLSDRFSAERPKGSFSTLEIQRTEQGDSAMYLCASSYSAPYEQYFGPGTRLTVT.

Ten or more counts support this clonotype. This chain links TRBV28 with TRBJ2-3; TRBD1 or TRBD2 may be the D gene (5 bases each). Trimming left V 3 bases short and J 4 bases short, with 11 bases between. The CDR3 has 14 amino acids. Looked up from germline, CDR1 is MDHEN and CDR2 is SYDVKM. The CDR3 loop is CASSFEGFPDTQYF. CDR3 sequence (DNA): TGTGCCAGCAGTTTCGAGGGGTTTCCAGATACGCAGTATTTT.

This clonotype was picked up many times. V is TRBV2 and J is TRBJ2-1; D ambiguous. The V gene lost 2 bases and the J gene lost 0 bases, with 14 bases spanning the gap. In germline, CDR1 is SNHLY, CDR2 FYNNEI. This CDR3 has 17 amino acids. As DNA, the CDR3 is TGTGCCAGCAGTGAACCGGAGATACAGACCTCCTACAATGAGCAGTTCTTC. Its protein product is CASSEPEIQTSYNEQFF. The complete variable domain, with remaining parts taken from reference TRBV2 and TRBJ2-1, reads EPEVTQTPSHQVTQMGQEVILRCVPISNHLYFYWYRQILGQKVEFLVSFYNNEISEKSEIFDDQFSVERPDGSNFTLKIRSTKLEDSAMYFCASSEPEIQTSYNEQFFGPGTRLTVL.

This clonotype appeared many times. The CDR3 DNA is TGTGCCAGCAGCAGCACAGGGTACGAGCAGTACGTC. The encoded protein is CASSSTGYEQYV. The chain carries TRBV12-3 or TRBV12-4 and TRBJ2-7; tentative D call: TRBD1 (6 bases). This CDR3 is 12 amino acids long. The V end lost 6 bases, the J end lost 4 bases, and 10 bases lay between the germline ends.

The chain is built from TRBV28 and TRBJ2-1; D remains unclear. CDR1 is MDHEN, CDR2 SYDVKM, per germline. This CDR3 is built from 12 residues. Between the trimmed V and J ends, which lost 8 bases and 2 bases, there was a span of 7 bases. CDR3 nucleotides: TGTGCCAGCCGCAGTACCTACAATGAGCAGTTCTTC. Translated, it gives CASRSTYNEQFF.

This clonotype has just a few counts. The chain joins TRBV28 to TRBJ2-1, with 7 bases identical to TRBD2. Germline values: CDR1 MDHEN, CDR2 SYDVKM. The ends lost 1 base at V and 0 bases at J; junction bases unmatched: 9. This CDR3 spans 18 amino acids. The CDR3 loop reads CASSLFDSGQLSYNEQFF. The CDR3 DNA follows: TGTGCCAGCAGTTTATTTGATAGCGGGCAACTCTCCTACAATGAGCAGTTCTTC. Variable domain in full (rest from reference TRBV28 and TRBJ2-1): DVKVTQSSRYLVKRTGEKVFLECVQDMDHENMFWYRQDPGLGLRLIYFSYDVKMKEKGDIPEGYSVSREKKERFSLILESASTNQTSMYLCASSLFDSGQLSYNEQFFGPGTRLTVL.

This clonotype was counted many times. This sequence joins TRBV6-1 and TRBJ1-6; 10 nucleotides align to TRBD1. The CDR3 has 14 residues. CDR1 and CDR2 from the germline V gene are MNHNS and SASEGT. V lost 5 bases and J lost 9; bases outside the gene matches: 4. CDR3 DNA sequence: TGTGCCAGCAGTCCGGGACAGGGGCCTTCACCCCTCCACTTT. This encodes CASSPGQGPSPLHF.

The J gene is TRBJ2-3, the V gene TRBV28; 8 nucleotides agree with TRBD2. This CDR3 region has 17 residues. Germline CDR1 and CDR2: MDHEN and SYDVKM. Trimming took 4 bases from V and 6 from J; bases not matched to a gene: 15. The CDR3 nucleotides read TGTGCCAGCAGTTCTGGGGTTGAAGCGGGAGCAGGGGATACGCAGTATTTT. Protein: CASSSGVEAGAGDTQYF.

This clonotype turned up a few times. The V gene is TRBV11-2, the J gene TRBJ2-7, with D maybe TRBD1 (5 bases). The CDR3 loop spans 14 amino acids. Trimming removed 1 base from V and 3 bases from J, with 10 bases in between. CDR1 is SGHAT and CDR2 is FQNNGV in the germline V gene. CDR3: CASSLGGQIYEQYV. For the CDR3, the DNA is TGTGCCAGCAGCTTAGGCGGACAAATCTACGAGCAGTACGTC.

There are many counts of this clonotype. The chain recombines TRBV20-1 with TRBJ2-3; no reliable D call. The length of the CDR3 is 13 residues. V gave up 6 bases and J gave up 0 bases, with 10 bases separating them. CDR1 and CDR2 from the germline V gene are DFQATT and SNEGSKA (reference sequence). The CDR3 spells CSARPGSTDTQYF. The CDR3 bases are TGCAGTGCCAGACCGGGCAGCACAGATACGCAGTATTTT.

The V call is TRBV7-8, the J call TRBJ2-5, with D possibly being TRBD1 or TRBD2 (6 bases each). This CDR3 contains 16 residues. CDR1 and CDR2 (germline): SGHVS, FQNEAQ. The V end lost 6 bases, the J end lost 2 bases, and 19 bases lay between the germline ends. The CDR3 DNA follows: TGTGCCAGCAGAAGGGGGGTGACACTAGTACAAGAGACCCAGTACTTC. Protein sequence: CASRRGVTLVQETQYF.

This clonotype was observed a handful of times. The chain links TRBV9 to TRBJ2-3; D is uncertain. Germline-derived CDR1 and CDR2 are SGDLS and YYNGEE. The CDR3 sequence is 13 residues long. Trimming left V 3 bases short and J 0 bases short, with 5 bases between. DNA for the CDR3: TGTGCCAGCAGCGGACTGAGCACAGATACGCAGTATTTT. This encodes CASSGLSTDTQYF.